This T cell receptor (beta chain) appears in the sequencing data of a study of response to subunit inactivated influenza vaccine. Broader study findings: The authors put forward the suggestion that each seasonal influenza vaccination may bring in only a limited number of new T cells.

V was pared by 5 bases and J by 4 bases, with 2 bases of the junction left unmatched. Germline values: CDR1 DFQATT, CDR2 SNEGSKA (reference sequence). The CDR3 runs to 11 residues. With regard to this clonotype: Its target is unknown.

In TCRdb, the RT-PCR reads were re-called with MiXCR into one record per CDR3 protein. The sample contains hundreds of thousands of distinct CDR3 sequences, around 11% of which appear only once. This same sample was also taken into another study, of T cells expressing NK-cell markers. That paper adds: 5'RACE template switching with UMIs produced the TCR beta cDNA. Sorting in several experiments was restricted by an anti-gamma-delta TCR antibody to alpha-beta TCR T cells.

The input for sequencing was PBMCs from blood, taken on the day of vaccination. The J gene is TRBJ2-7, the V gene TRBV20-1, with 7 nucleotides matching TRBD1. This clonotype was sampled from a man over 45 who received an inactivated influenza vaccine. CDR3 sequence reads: CSADREYEQYF. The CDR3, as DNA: TGCAGTGCTGACAGGGAATACGAGCAGTACTTC.